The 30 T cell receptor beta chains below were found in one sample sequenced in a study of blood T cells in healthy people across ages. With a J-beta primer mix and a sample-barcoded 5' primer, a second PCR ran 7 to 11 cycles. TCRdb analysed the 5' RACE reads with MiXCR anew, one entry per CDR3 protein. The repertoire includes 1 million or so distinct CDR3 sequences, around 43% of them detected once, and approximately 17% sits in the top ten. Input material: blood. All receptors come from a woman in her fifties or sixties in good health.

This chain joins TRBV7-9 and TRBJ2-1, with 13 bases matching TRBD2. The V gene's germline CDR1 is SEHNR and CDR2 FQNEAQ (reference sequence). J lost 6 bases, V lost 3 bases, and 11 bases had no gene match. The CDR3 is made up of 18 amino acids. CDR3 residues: CASSLPGLAGSSLNEQFF. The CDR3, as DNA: TGTGCCAGCAGCTTGCCGGGACTAGCGGGGTCCTCACTCAATGAGCAGTTCTTC.

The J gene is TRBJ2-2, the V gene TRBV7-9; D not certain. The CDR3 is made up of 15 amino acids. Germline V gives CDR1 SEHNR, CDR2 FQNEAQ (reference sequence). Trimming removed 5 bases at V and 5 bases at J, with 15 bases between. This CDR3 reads CASSPAGGPTGELFF. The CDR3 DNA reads TGTGCCAGCAGCCCCGCAGGCGGTCCAACCGGGGAGCTGTTTTTT.

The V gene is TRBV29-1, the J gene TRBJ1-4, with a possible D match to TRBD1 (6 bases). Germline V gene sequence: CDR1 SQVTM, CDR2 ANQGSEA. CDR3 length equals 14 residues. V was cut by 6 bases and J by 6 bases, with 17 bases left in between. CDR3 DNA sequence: TGCAGCGTGACTTCAGGGGCAACCGATGAAAAACTGTTTTTT. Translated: CSVTSGATDEKLFF.

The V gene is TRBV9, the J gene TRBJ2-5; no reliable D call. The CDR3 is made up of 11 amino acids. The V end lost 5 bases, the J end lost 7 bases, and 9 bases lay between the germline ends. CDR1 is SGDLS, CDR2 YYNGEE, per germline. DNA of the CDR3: TGTGCCAGCAGTCGATCTGGGACCCAGTACTTC. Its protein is CASSRSGTQYF.

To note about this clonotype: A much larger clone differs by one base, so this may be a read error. The CDR3 here is CASSFGGNRGTDTRYF. CDR3 nucleotide sequence: TGTGCCAGCAGCTTCGGGGGAAACCGGGGCACAGATACGCGGTATTTT. The chain employs TRBV7-8 and TRBJ2-3, with D possibly being TRBD2 (6 bases). Germline V lookup: CDR1 SGHVS, CDR2 FQNEAQ. This CDR3 has 16 residues.

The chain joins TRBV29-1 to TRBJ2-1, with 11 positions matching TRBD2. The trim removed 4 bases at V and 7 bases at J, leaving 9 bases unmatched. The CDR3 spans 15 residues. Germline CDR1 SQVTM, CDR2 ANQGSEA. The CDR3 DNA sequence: TGCAGCGTTGTTGAGGGGGCTAGCGGGAGGAATGAGCAGTTCTTC. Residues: CSVVEGASGRNEQFF.

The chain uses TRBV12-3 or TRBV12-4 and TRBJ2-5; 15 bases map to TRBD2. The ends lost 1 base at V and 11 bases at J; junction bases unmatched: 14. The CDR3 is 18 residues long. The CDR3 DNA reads TGTGCCAGCAGTTTAGGGGGGACTAGCGGGAGGAGGGGCAATGAGCAGTACTTC. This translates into CASSLGGTSGRRGNEQYF.

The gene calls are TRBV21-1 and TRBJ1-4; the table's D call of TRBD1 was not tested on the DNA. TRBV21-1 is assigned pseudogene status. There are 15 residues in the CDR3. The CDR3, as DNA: TGTGCCAGCAGCACAACGGACAGTTTTAATGAAAAACTGTTTTTT. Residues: CASSTTDSFNEKLFF.

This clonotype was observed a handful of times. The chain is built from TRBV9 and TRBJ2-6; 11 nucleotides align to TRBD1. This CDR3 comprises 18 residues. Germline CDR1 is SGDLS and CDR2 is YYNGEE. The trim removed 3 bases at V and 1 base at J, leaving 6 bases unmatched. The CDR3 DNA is TGTGCCAGCAGCGCCGGGGACAGGGGGTTGTCTGGGGCCAACGTCCTGACTTTC. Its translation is CASSAGDRGLSGANVLTF.

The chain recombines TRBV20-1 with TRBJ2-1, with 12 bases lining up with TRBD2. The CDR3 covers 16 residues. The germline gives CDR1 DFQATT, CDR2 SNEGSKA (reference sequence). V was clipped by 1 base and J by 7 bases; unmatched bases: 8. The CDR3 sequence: CSARARLAGVGNEQFF. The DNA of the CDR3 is TGCAGTGCTAGAGCAAGACTAGCGGGAGTTGGAAATGAGCAGTTCTTC.

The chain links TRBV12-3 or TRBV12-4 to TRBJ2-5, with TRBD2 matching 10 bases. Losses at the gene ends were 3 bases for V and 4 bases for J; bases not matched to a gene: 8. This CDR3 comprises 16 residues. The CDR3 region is CASSFRAGGGRETQYF. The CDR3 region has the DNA TGTGCCAGCAGTTTTAGAGCGGGAGGGGGAAGAGAGACCCAGTACTTC.

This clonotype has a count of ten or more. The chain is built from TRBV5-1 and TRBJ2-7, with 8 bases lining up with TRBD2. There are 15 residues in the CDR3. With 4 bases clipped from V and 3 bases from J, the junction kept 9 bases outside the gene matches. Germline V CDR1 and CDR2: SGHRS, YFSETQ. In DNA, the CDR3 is TGCGCCAGCAGCCTTACCGGGACTAGGAACTACGAGCAGTACTTC. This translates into CASSLTGTRNYEQYF.

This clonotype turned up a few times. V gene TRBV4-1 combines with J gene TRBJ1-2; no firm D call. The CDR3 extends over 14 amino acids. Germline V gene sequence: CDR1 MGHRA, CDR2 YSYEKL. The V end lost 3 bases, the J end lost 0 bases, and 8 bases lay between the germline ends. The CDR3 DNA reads TGCGCCAGCAGCCATCTCGGGACTAACTATGGCTACACCTTC. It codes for CASSHLGTNYGYTF.

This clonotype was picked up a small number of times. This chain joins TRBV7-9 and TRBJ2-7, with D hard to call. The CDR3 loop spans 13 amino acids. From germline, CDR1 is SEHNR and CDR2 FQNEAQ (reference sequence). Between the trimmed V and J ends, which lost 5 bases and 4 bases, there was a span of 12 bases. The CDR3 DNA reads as TGTGCCAGCAGCCCCCTTAATAGGTACGAGCAGTACTTC. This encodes CASSPLNRYEQYF. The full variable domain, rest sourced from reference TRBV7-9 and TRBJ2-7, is DTGVSQNPRHKITKRGQNVTFRCDPISEHNRLYWYRQTLGQGPEFLTYFQNEAQLEKSRLLSDRFSAERPKGSFSTLEIQRTEQGDSAMYLCASSPLNRYEQYFGPGTRLTVT.

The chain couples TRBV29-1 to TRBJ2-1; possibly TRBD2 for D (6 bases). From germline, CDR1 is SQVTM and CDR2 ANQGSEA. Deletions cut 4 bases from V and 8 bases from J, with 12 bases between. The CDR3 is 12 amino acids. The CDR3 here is CSVATSPDEQFF. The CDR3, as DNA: TGCAGCGTTGCGACTAGTCCCGATGAGCAGTTCTTC.

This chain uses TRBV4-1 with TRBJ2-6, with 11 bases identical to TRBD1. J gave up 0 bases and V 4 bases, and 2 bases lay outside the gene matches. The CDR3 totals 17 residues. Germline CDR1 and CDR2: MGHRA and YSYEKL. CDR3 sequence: CASSLGQGGSGANVLTF. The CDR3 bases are TGCGCCAGCAGCCTGGGACAGGGGGGCTCTGGGGCCAACGTCCTGACTTTC.

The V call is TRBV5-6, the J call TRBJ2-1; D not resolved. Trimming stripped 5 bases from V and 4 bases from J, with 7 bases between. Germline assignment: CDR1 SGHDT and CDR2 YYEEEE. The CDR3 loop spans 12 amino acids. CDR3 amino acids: CASSIMYNEQFF. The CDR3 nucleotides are TGTGCCAGCAGTATAATGTACAATGAGCAGTTCTTC.

CDR3 amino acids: CASSQEWTSGRETQYF. CDR3 in DNA: TGTGCCAGCAGCCAAGAGTGGACTAGCGGGAGGGAGACCCAGTACTTC. The rearrangement links TRBV3-1 to TRBJ2-5, with 14 bases that match TRBD2. The CDR3 has 16 amino acids. V trimming: 0 bases; J trimming: 5 bases; junction bases outside the gene matches: 2. Germline values: CDR1 LGHDT, CDR2 YNNKEL (reference sequence).

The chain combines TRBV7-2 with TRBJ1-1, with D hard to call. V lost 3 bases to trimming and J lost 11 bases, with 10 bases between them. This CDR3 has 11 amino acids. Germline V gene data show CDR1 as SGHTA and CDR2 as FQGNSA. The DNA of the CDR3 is TGTGCCAGCAGCTTGAGAGGGATTGCTTTCTTT. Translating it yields CASSLRGIAFF.

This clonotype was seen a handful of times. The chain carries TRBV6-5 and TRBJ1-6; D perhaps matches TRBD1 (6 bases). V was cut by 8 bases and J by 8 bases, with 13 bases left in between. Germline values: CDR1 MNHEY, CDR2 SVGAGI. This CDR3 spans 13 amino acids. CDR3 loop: CASSWGQDSPLHF. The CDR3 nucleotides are TGTGCCAGCTCCTGGGGGCAGGATTCACCCCTCCACTTT.

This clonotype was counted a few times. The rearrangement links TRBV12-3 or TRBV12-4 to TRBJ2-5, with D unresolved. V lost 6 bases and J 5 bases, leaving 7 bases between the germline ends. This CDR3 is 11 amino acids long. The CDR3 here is CASRISETQYF. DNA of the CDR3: TGTGCCAGCAGGATCTCTGAGACCCAGTACTTC.

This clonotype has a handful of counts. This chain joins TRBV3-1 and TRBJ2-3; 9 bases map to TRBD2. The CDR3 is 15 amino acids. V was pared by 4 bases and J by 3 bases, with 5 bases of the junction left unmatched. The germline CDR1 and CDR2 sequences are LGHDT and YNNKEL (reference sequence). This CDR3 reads CASSRAGGPTDTQYF. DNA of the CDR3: TGTGCCAGCAGCCGCGCGGGAGGGCCGACAGATACGCAGTATTTT.

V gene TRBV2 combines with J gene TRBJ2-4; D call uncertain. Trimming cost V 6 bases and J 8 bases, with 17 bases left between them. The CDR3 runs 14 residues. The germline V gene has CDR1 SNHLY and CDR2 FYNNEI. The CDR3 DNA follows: TGTGCCAGCAGCCCGAGTCAAGGGTTGCACATTCAGTACTTC. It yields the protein CASSPSQGLHIQYF.

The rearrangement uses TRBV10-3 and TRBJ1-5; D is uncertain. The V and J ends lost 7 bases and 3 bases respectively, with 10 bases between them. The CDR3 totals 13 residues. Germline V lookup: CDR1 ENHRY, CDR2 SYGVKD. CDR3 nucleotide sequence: TGTGCCATCAACCCGGGCCTCAATCAGCCCCAGCATTTT. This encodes CAINPGLNQPQHF.

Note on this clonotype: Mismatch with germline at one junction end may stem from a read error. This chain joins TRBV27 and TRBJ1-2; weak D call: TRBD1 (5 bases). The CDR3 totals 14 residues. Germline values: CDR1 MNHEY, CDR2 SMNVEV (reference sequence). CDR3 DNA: TGTGCCAGCAGTTTAATTGGCAGGGATCATGGCTGCACCTTC. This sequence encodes CASSLIGRDHGCTF.

The CDR3 loop is CASSRGLAGVPYEQYF. Written as DNA, the CDR3 is TGTGCCAGCAGCCGAGGACTAGCGGGAGTTCCCTACGAGCAGTACTTC. This chain uses TRBV4-2 with TRBJ2-7, with 13 bases lining up with TRBD2. The V segment lost 4 bases and the J segment 2 bases; nucleotides outside the gene matches: 5. CDR1 and CDR2 from the germline V gene are LGHNA and YNFKEQ. The CDR3 length is 16 residues.

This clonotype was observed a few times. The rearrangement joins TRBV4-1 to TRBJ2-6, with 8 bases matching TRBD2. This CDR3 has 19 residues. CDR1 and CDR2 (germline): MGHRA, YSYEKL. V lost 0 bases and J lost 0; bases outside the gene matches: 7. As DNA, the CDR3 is TGCGCCAGCAGCCAAGATCTCGGCGGGAGGACCTCTGGGGCCAACGTCCTGACTTTC. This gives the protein CASSQDLGGRTSGANVLTF.

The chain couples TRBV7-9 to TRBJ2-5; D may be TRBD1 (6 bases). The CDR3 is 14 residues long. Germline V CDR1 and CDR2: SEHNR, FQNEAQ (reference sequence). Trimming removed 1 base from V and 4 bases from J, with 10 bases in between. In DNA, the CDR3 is TGTGCCAGCAGCTTAGTACTAGGGGGAGAGACCCAGTACTTC. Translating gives CASSLVLGGETQYF.

CDR3 region: CAISPPGQGAGNEQFF. The CDR3 coding sequence is TGTGCCATCAGCCCCCCGGGACAGGGGGCTGGCAATGAGCAGTTCTTC. This chain joins TRBV10-3 and TRBJ2-1, with 12 bases fitting TRBD1. The CDR3 spans 16 residues. Per the germline V gene, CDR1 is ENHRY and CDR2 is SYGVKD. V was pared by 6 bases and J by 6 bases, with 9 bases of the junction left unmatched.

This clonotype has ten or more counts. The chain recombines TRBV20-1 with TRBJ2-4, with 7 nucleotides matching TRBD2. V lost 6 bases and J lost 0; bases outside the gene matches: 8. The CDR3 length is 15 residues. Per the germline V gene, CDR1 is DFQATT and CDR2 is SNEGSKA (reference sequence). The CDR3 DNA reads TGCAGTGCGGAAACTAGCGCCCTAGCCAAAAACATTCAGTACTTC. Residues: CSAETSALAKNIQYF.